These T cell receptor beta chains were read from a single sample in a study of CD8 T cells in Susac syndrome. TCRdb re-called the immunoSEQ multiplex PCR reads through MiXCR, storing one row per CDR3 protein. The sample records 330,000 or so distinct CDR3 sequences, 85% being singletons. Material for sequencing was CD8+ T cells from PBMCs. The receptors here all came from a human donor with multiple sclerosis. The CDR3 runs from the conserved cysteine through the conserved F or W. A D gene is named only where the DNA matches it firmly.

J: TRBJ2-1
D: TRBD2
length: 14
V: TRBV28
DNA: TGTGCCAGCAGTCCGAGCGGGAACTACAATGAGCAGTTCTTC
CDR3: CASSPSGNYNEQFF

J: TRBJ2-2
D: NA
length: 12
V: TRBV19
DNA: TGTGCCAGTAGTATGGTGGCCGGGGAGCTGTTTTTT
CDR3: CASSMVAGELFF

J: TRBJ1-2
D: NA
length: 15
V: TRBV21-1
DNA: TGTGCCAGCAGCAATTTTTCAGGGGGATACTATGGCTACACCTTC
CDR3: CASSNFSGGYYGYTF

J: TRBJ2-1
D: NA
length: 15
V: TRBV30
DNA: TGTGCCTGGAGTGTATTTAGCGGTCCCTACAATGAGCAGTTCTTC
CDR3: CAWSVFSGPYNEQFF

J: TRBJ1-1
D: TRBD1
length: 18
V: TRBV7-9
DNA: TGTGCCAGCAGCTCCTCCTTCAGGGGGCCCCTCATGAACACTGAAGCTTTCTTT
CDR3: CASSSSFRGPLMNTEAFF

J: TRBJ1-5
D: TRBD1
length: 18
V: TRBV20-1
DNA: TGCAGTGCTAGAGATTATTCACCGGTTGACAGGGGCAATCAGCCCCAGCATTTT
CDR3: CSARDYSPVDRGNQPQHF

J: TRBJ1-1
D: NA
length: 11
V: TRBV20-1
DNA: TGCAGTGCTAGCTATAACACTGAAGCTTTCTTT
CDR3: CSASYNTEAFF

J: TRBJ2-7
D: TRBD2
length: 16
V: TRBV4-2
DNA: TGTGCCAGCAGCCCGACCGGGACTAGCGGGATCTACGAGCAGTACTTC
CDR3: CASSPTGTSGIYEQYF

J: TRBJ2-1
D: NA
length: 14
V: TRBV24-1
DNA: TGTGCCACCTCCGGGACGGAGTTATTCAATGAGCAGTTTTTC
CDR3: CATSGTELFNEQFF

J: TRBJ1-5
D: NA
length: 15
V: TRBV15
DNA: TGTGCCACCAGCAGAGATAAAGGTAGCAATCAGCCCCAGCATTTT
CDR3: CATSRDKGSNQPQHF